Reported below is one TCR beta chain. Its cognate antigen is unknown. This specimen belongs to a study of cytomegalovirus exposure and HLA in healthy donors. The study's findings and limits: The authors later linked a missense DCLRE1C variant to TCR beta V- and J-gene trimming. Within a later analysis, the majority of CMV-associated TCR beta chains appeared HLA-restricted.

V lost 3 bases to trimming and J lost 3 bases, with 13 bases between them. This CDR3 is built from 15 residues. Germline V CDR1 and CDR2: SGHVS, FNYEAQ. The study ran its PCR with 60 Vbeta and 13 Jbeta primers. Profiling relied on immunoSEQ multiplex PCR, and the TCRdb table lists in-frame clones only, not all of them. Of some 210,000 clones listed, around 81% are singletons. This sequence was found in a woman aged 50 to 60 in good health and CMV-seropositive. This rearrangement joins TRBV7-6 to TRBJ2-3; a possible D gene is TRBD2 (6 bases). Sequencing was done on a sample of PBMCs. CDR3 protein: CASSFFGGETDTQYF. As DNA, the CDR3 is TGTGCCAGCAGCTTTTTCGGAGGGGAAACAGATACGCAGTATTTT.